This T cell receptor beta chain was captured in a study of glioma-infiltrating T cells after dendritic cell vaccination. In regard to this clone: As yet, its antigen is unknown.

From germline, CDR1 is MNHEY and CDR2 SMNVEV (reference sequence). J gave up 5 bases and V 5 bases, and 10 bases lay outside the gene matches. The CDR3 consists of 15 residues. Study findings and constraints: Longer survival after dendritic cell vaccination followed higher pretreatment TIL content.

Sequencing used immunoSEQ multiplex PCR; TCRdb keeps in-frame clones, though not all of them. The table has 75,000 to 100,000 clones, roughly three quarters seen once; the top ten hold around 5.9%. The chain joins TRBV27 to TRBJ1-2, with TRBD1 matching 8 bases. This TCR derives from a human donor with glioblastoma. Sequenced here: blood, sampled before dendritic cell vaccination. The chain's CDR3 is CASSPRFGQGYGYTF. The CDR3 region has the DNA TGTGCCAGCAGTCCCCGTTTCGGACAGGGATATGGCTACACCTTC.